This T cell receptor (beta chain) appears in the sequencing data of a study of identical twins. Trimming pared 0 bases from V and 2 bases from J, leaving 9 bases between. There are 14 residues in the CDR3. Germline V gene sequence: CDR1 SGHDT, CDR2 YYEEEE. In TCRdb, the 5' RACE reads were re-called with MiXCR into one record per CDR3 protein. Among around 250,000 distinct CDR3 sequences listed, approximately 8.3% were seen once. A few counts support this clonotype. These data also formed part of another study, on yellow fever vaccine responses in identical twins.

The source material was CD8+ T cells sorted from blood. V and J are TRBV5-6 and TRBJ2-7; D is possibly TRBD2 (5 bases). The source is a woman younger than 35 in good health. The CDR3 is CASSLVRETYEQYF. The CDR3 bases are TGTGCCAGCAGCTTGGTCCGGGAAACCTACGAGCAGTACTTC.